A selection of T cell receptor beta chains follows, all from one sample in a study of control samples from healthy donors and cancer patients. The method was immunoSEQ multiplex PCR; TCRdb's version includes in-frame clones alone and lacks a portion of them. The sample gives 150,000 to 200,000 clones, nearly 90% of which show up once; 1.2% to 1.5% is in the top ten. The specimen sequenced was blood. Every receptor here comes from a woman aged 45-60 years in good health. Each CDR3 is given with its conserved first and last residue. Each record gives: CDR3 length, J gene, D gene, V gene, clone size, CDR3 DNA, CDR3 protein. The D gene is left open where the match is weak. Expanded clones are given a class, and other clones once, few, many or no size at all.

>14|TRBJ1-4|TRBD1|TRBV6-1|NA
TGTGCCAGCAGGGAAGGGACAGCTAATGAAAAACTGTTTTTT
CASREGTANEKLFF
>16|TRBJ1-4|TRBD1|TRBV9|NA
TGTGCCAGCAGCGTAGGGGGGACAGGGGGCAGCGAAAAACTGTTTTTT
CASSVGGTGGSEKLFF
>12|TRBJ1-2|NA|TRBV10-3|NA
TGTGCCATCAGTGAGCCGTTGAGGGGCTACACCTTC
CAISEPLRGYTF
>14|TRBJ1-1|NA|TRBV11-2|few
TGTGCCAGCAGCTTAATGGGGACGAACACTGAAGCTTTCTTT
CASSLMGTNTEAFF
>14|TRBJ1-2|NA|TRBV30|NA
TGTGCCTGGAGGGGGACTGTCGCTAACTATGGCTACACCTTC
CAWRGTVANYGYTF
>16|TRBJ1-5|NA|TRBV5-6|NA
TGTGCCAGCAGCTTGTCACCGGGCCAAGGCAATCAGCCCCAGCATTTT
CASSLSPGQGNQPQHF
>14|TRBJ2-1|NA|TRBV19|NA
TGTGCCAGTAGACGTGGCGGGATATACAATGAGCAGTTCTTC
CASRRGGIYNEQFF
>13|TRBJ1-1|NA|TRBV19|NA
TGTGCCAGTAGCCCAGGGGCGAACACTGAAGCTTTCTTT
CASSPGANTEAFF
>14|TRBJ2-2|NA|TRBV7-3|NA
TGTGCCAGCAGCTCAACGCAAGACTCCGGGGAGCTGTTTTTT
CASSSTQDSGELFF
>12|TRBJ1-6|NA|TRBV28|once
TGTGCCAGCAGTTCAGGACTGTCACCCCTCCACTTT
CASSSGLSPLHF
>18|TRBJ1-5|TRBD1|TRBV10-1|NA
TGCGCCAGCAGTGAGACACATTGGACAGGTGGAAGCAATCAGCCCCAGCATTTT
CASSETHWTGGSNQPQHF
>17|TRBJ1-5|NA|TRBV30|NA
TGTGCCTGGAGTGTATTCTCGGGCGGAGGGAGCAATCAGCCCCAGCATTTT
CAWSVFSGGGSNQPQHF
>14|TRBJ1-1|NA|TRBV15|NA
TGTGCCACCAGCAGAGATTACGGAAAAACTGAAGCTTTCTTT
CATSRDYGKTEAFF
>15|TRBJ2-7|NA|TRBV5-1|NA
TGCGCCAGCAGCCCCTCTACAGGGCCCTCCTACGAGCAGTACTTC
CASSPSTGPSYEQYF
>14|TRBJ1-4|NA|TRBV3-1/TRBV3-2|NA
TGTGCCAGCAGCCCCGGCAGCCTAAATGAAAAACTGTTTTTT
CASSPGSLNEKLFF
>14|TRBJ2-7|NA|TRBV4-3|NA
TGCGCCAGCAGCCAAGTGTTGTTTGGGCACGAGCAGTACTTC
CASSQVLFGHEQYF
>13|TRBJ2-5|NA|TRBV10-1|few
TGCGCCAGCAAGCCGGGGTACCAAGAGACCCAGTACTTC
CASKPGYQETQYF
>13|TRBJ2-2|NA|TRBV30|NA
TGTGCCTGGGGCCTGTTTGGGGCCGGGGAGCTGTTTTTT
CAWGLFGAGELFF
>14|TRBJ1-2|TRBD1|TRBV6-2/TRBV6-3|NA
TGTGCCAGCACCCCCCCTTACAGGGGTAGGGGCTACACCTTC
CASTPPYRGRGYTF
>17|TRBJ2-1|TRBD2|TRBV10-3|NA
TGTGCCATCAGTGAGTCGTCTCGGACTAGCCTCTACAATGAGCAGTTCTTC
CAISESSRTSLYNEQFF
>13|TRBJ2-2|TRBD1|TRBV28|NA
TGTGCCTCGGGACAGGGAAACACCGGGGAGCTGTTTTTT
CASGQGNTGELFF
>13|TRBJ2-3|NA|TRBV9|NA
TGTGCCAGCAGCCCTCCTAGCACAGATACGCAGTATTTT
CASSPPSTDTQYF
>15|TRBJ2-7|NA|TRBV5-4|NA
TGTGCCAGCAGCTCCCCTGCTCGCGAGGAGTTGGTGCAGTACTTC
CASSSPAREELVQYF
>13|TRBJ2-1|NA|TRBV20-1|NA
TGCAGTGCTAGTTACATTTTAGGGGGTGAGCAGTTCTTC
CSASYILGGEQFF
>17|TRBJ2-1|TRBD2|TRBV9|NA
TGTGCCAGCAGCGTAGCCCCGACTAGCGGGGGGGCCTTCTTTCAGTTCTTC
CASSVAPTSGGAFFQFF
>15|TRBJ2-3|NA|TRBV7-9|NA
TGTGCCAGCAGCCCCGCAGGCCGGGGCTCAGATACGCAGTATTTT
CASSPAGRGSDTQYF
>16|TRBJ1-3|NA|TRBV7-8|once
TGTGCCAGCAGCTTAGCGGGGGGAAGTGTTGGAAACACCATATATTTT
CASSLAGGSVGNTIYF
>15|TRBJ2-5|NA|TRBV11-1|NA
TGTGCCAGCAGCTTCGGAGGGGGCGCGAGGGAGACCCAGTACTTC
CASSFGGGARETQYF
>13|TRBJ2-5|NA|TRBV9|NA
TGTGCCAGCAGCGTTGGGGCCCAAGAGACCCAGTACTTC
CASSVGAQETQYF
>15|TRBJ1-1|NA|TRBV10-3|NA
TGTGCCATCAGTCGGGACACCGAGGAGGGGACTGAAGCTTTCTTT
CAISRDTEEGTEAFF
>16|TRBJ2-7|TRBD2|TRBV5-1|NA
TGCGCCAGCAGCTTGGCCGCGACTAGCGGCTCCTACGAGCAGTACTTC
CASSLAATSGSYEQYF
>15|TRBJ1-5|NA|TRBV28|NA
TGTGCCAGCAGTCGGCTGAGATATAGCAATCAGCCCCAGCATTTT
CASSRLRYSNQPQHF
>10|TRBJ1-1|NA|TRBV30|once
TGTGCCGGAGCGGGCCGTGAAGCTTTCTTT
CAGAGREAFF
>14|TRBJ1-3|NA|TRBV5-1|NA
TGCGCCAGCGCAACTCAACCGGAGGGAAACACCATATATTTT
CASATQPEGNTIYF
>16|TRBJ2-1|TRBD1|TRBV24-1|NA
TGTGCCACCAGTGGTACACAGGGGCTTCACGGGAATGAGCAGTTCTTC
CATSGTQGLHGNEQFF
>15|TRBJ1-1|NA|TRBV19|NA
TGTGCCAGTAGTATGGCGCCTCAGGTTGGGACTGAAGCTTTCTTT
CASSMAPQVGTEAFF
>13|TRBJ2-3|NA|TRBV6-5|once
TGTGCCAGCGTCGCGCCAAACACAGATACGCAGTATTTT
CASVAPNTDTQYF
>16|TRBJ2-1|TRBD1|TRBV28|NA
TGTGCCAGCAGTACTCCGGGACAGGACCGTCTCAATGAGCAGTTCTTC
CASSTPGQDRLNEQFF
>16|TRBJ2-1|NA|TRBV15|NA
TGTGCCACCAGCAGAGATAGTCCAGGTAGCTACAATGAGCAGTTCTTC
CATSRDSPGSYNEQFF